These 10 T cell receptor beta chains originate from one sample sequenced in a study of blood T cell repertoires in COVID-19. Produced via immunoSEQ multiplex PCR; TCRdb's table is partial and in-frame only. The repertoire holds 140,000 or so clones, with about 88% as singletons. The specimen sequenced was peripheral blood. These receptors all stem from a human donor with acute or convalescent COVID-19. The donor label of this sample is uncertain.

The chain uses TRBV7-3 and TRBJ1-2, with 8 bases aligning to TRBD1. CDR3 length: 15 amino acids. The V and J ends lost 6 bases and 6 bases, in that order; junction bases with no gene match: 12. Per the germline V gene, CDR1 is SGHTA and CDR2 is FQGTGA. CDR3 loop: CASSTGGTGAHGYTF. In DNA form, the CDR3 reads TGTGCCAGCAGTACCGGGGGGACAGGCGCTCATGGCTACACCTTC.

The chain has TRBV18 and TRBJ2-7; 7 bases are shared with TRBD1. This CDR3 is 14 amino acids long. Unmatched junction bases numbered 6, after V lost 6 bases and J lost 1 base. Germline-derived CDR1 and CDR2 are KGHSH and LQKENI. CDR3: CASSGQAKSYEQYV. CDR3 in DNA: TGTGCCAGCTCCGGACAGGCTAAATCCTACGAGCAGTACGTC.

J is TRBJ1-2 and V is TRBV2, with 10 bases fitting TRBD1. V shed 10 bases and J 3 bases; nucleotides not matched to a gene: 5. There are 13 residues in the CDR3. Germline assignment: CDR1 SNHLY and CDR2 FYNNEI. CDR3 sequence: CATRTGGYYGYTF. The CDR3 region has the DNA TGTGCCACCAGGACAGGGGGTTACTATGGCTACACCTTC. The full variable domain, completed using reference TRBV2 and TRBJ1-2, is EPEVTQTPSHQVTQMGQEVILRCVPISNHLYFYWYRQILGQKVEFLVSFYNNEISEKSEIFDDQFSVERPDGSNFTLKIRSTKLEDSAMYFCATRTGGYYGYTFGSGTRLTVV.

Written as DNA, the CDR3 is TGTGCCCGAAGGTGGAGGAACACCGGGGAGCTGTTTTTT. This codes for CARRWRNTGELFF. The chain carries TRBV30 and TRBJ2-2; D gene uncertain. Germline V gene lookup returns CDR1 GTSNPN and CDR2 SVGIG (reference sequence). CDR3 length: 13 amino acids. V was pared by 8 bases and J by 1 base, with 11 bases between.

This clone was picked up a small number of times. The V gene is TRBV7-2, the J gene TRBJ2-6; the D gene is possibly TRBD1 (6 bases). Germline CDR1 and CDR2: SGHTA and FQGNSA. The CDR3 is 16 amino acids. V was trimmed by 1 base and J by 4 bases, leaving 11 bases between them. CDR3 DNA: TGTGCCAGCAGCTTAGGAAACAGGGCCGGGGCCAACGTCCTGACTTTC. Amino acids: CASSLGNRAGANVLTF.

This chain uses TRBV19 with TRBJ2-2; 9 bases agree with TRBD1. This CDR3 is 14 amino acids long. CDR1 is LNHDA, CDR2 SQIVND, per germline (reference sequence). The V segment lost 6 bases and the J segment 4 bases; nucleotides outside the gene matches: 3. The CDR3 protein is CASRATGGTGELFF. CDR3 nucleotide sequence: TGTGCCAGTAGGGCGACAGGGGGCACCGGGGAGCTGTTTTTT.

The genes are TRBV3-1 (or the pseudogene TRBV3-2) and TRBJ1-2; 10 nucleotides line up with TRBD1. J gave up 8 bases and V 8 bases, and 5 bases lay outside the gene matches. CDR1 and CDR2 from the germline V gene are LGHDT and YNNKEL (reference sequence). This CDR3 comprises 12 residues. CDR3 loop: CASGQGDWGYTF. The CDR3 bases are TGTGCCAGCGGACAGGGGGACTGGGGCTACACCTTC.

CDR3 residues: CASRAGTEHSPLHF. CDR3 DNA: TGTGCCAGCAGGGCCGGGACAGAGCATTCACCCCTCCACTTT. This chain links TRBV6-5 with TRBJ1-6; 7 bases match TRBD1. Trimming cost V 6 bases and J 8 bases; bases outside gene matches: 7. CDR3 length equals 14 residues. Germline V gene sequence: CDR1 MNHEY, CDR2 SVGAGI.

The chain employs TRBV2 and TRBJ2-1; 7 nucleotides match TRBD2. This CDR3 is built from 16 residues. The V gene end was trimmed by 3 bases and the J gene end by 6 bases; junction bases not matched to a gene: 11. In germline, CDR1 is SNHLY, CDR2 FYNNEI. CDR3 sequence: CASSEGREPGFNEQFF. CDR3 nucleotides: TGTGCCAGCAGTGAGGGGCGGGAGCCTGGTTTCAATGAGCAGTTCTTC.

DNA for the CDR3: TGTGCCAGCAGCAAGGAGGAGGCTAGCGCAGAGACCCAGTACTTC. Translating it yields CASSKEEASAETQYF. The chain links TRBV21-1 to TRBJ2-5; the table's D call, TRBD2, was not checked against the DNA. TRBV21-1 constitutes a pseudogene. CDR3 length: 15 residues.